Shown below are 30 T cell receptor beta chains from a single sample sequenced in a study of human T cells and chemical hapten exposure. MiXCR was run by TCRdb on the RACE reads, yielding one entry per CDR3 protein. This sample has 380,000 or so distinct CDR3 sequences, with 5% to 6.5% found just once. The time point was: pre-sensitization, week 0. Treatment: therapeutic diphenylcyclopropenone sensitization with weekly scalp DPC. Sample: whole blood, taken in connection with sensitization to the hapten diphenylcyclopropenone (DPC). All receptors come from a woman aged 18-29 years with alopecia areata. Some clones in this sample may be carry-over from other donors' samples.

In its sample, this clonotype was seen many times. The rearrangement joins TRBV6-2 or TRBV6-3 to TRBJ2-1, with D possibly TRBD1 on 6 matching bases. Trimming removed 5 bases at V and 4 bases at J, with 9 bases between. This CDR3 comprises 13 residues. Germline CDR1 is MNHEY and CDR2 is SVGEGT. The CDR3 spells CASSQGKYNEQFF. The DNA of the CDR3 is TGTGCCAGCAGTCAGGGGAAGTACAATGAGCAGTTCTTC.

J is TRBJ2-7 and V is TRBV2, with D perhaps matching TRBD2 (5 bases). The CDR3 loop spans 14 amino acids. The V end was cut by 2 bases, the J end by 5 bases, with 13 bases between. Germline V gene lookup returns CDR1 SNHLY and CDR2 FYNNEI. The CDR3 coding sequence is TGTGCCAGCAGTGAAACCAGAGAGGGCCACGAGCAGTACTTC. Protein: CASSETREGHEQYF.

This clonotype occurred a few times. The CDR3 DNA reads TGCAGTGCTGAACAGGGGGGCTACGAGCAGTACTTC. Residues: CSAEQGGYEQYF. The rearrangement uses TRBV20-1 and TRBJ2-7; 8 nucleotides match TRBD1. From germline, CDR1 is DFQATT and CDR2 SNEGSKA (reference sequence). This CDR3 comprises 12 residues. With V trimmed by 5 bases and J by 3 bases, 3 bases remained unmatched.

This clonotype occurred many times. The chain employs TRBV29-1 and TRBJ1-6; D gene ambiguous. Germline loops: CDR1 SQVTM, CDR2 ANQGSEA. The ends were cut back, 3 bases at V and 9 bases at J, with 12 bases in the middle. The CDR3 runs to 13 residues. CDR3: CSVETDDGSPLHF. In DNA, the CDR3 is TGCAGCGTTGAGACGGATGACGGTTCACCCCTCCACTTT.

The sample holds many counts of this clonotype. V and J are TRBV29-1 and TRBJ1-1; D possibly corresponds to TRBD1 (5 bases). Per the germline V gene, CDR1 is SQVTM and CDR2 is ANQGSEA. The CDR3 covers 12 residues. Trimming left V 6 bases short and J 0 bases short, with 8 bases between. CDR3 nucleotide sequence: TGCAGCGTAGGGACGTTGAACACTGAAGCTTTCTTT. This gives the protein CSVGTLNTEAFF.

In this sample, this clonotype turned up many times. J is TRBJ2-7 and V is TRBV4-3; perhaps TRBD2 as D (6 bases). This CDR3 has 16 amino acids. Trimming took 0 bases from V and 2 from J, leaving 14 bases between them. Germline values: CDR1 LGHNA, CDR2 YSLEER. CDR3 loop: CASSQDWDGGAYEQYF. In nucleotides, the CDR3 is TGCGCCAGCAGCCAAGACTGGGACGGGGGAGCCTACGAGCAGTACTTC.

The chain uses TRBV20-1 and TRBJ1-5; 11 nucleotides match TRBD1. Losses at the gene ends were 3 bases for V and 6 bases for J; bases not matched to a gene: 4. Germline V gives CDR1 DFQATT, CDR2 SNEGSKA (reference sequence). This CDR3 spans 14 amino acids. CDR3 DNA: TGCAGTGCTAGGGGACAGGGGGATGTTCAGCCCCAGCATTTT. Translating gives CSARGQGDVQPQHF.

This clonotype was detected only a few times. The CDR3 here is CASSLGARDPGSPLHF. CDR3 coding DNA: TGTGCCAGCAGCTTAGGGGCCAGGGACCCGGGGTCACCCCTCCACTTT. The V call is TRBV7-9, the J call TRBJ1-6; TRBD1 is a possible D gene (5 bases). This CDR3 is 16 amino acids long. Trimming removed 1 base from V and 10 bases from J, with 17 bases in between. From germline, CDR1 is SEHNR and CDR2 FQNEAQ (reference sequence).

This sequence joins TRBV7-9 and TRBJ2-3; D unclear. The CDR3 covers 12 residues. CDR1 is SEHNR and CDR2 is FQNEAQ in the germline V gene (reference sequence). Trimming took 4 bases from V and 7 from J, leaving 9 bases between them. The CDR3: CASSSGRNTQYF. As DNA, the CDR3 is TGTGCCAGCAGCTCCGGTCGAAATACGCAGTATTTT.

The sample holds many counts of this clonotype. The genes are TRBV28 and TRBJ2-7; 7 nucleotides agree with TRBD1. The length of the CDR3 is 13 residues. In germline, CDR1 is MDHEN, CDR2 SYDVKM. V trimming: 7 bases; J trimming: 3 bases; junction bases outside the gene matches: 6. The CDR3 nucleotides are TGTGCCAGCATTCGAGGGACAGACTACGAGCAGTACTTC. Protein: CASIRGTDYEQYF.

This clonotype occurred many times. This CDR3 reads CASSSSGDSYEQYF. The CDR3 bases are TGTGCCAGCAGTTCCTCAGGGGACTCCTACGAGCAGTACTTC. The rearrangement joins TRBV28 to TRBJ2-7, with a tentative D call TRBD1 (6 bases). Germline lookup yields CDR1 MDHEN and CDR2 SYDVKM. The CDR3 consists of 14 residues. The ends were cut back, 4 bases at V and 0 bases at J, with 10 bases in the middle.

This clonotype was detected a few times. For the CDR3, the DNA is TGTGCCAGCAGCTTAGGCAGCGGGGGGATAGATACGCAGTATTTT. Protein: CASSLGSGGIDTQYF. The chain employs TRBV7-2 and TRBJ2-3; 9 bases align to TRBD2. This CDR3 region has 15 residues. V shed 1 base, J shed 5 bases, and the junction held 4 bases outside the gene matches. CDR1 and CDR2 from the germline V gene are SGHTA and FQGNSA.

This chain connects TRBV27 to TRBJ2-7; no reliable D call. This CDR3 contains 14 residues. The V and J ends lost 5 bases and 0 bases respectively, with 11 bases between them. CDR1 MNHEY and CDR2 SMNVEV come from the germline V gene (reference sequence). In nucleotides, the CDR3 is TGTGCCAGCAGTGCCACGCCCAGCTCCTACGAGCAGTACTTC. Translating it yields CASSATPSSYEQYF.

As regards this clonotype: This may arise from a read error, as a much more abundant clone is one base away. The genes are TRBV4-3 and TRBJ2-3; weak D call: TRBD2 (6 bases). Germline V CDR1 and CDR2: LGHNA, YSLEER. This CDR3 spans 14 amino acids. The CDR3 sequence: CASCQGLATDTQYF. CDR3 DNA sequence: TGCGCCAGCTGCCAAGGGCTAGCGACAGATACGCAGTATTTT.

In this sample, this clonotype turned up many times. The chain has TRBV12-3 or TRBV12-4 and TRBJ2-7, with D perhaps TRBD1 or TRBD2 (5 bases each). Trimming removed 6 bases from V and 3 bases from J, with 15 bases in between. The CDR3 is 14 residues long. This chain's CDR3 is CASSLGVGGYEQYF. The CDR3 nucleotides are TGTGCCAGCAGCCTAGGTGTTGGGGGCTACGAGCAGTACTTC.

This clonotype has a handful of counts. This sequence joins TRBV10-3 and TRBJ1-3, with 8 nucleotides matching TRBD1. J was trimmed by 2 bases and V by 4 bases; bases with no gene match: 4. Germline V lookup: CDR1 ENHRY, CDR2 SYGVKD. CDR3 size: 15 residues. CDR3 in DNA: TGTGCCATCAGTGGCCCACAGGGGGCTGGAAACACCATATATTTT. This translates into CAISGPQGAGNTIYF.

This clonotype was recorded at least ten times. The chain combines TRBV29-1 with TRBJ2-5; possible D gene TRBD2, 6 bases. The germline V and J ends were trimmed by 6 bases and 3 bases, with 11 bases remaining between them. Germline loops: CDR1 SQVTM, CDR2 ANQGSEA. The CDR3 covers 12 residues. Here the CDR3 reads CSVGPGEETQYF. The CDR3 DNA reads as TGCAGCGTGGGACCGGGAGAAGAGACCCAGTACTTC.

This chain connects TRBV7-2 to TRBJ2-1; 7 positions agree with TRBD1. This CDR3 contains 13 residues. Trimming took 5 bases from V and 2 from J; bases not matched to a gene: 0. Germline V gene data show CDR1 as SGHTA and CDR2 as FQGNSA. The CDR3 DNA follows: TGTGCCAGCAGCCAGGGGGCCTACAATGAGCAGTTCTTC. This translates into CASSQGAYNEQFF.

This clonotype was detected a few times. The CDR3 region is CASSYSSGGSRGNTIYF. The CDR3 DNA reads as TGTGCCAGCAGTTACTCGTCGGGGGGATCGCGAGGAAACACCATATATTTT. This sequence joins TRBV6-5 and TRBJ1-3; D might be TRBD1 (5 bases). The CDR3 consists of 17 residues. The V gene's germline CDR1 is MNHEY and CDR2 SVGAGI. V lost 0 bases and J lost 4, with 16 bases in between.

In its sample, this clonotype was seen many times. The CDR3, as DNA: TGTGCCAGCAGCGTCTCCTATAATTCACCCCTCCACTTT. This codes for CASSVSYNSPLHF. The chain carries TRBV9 and TRBJ1-6; D not resolved. The germline V and J ends were trimmed by 2 bases and 0 bases, with 0 bases remaining between them. This CDR3 comprises 13 residues. Germline CDR1 SGDLS, CDR2 YYNGEE.

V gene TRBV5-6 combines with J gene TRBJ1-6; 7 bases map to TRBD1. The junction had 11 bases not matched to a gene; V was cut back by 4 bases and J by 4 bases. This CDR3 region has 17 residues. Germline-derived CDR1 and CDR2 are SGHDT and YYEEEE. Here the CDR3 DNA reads TGTGCCAGCAGCCCACTCGGACAGGACTTATATAATTCACCCCTCCACTTT. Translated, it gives CASSPLGQDLYNSPLHF.

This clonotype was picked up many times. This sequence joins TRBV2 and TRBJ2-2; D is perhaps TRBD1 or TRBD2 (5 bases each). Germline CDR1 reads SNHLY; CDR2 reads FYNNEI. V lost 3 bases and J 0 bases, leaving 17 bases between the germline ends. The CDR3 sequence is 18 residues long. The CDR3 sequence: CASSDPAGLAPNTGELFF. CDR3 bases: TGTGCCAGCAGTGACCCGGCAGGGCTAGCTCCGAACACCGGGGAGCTGTTTTTT. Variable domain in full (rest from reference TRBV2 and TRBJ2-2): EPEVTQTPSHQVTQMGQEVILRCVPISNHLYFYWYRQILGQKVEFLVSFYNNEISEKSEIFDDQFSVERPDGSNFTLKIRSTKLEDSAMYFCASSDPAGLAPNTGELFFGEGSRLTVL.

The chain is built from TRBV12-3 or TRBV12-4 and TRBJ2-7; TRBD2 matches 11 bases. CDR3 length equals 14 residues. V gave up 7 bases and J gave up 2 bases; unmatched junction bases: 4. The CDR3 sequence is CASTLAGGPYEQYF. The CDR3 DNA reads TGTGCCAGCACCTTAGCGGGGGGGCCCTACGAGCAGTACTTC.

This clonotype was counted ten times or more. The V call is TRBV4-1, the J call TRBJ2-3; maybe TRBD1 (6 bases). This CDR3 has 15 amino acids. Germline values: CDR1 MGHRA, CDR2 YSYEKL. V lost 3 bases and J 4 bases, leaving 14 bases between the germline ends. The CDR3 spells CASSQAGTMADTQYF. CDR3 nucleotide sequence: TGCGCCAGCAGCCAGGCTGGGACAATGGCAGATACGCAGTATTTT.

The CDR3 bases are TGTGCCAGCAGCCCAAGTTTTAAGCTCGGGACAGGGAATTCACCCCTCCACTTT. Its translation: CASSPSFKLGTGNSPLHF. J is TRBJ1-6 and V is TRBV7-6, with TRBD1 matching over 9 bases. V lost 5 bases to trimming and J lost 7 bases; unmatched junction nucleotides: 15. The CDR3 consists of 18 residues. The germline CDR1 and CDR2 sequences are SGHVS and FNYEAQ. Looking up the rest from reference TRBV7-6 and TRBJ1-6 gives the full variable domain: GAGVSQSPRYKVTKRGQDVALRCDPISGHVSLYWYRQALGQGPEFLTYFNYEAQQDKSGLPNDRFSAERPEGSISTLTIQRTEQRDSAMYRCASSPSFKLGTGNSPLHFGNGTRLTVT.

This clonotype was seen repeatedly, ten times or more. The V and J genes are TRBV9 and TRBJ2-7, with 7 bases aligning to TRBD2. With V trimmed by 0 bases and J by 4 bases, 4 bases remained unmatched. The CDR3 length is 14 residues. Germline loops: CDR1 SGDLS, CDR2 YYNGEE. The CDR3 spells CASSVGDGGYEQYF. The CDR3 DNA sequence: TGTGCCAGCAGCGTAGGTGACGGGGGGTACGAGCAGTACTTC.

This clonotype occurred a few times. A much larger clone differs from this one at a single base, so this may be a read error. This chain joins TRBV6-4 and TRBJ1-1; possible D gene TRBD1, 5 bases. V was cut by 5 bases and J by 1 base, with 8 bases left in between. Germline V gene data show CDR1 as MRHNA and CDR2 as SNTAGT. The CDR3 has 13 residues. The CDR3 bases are TGTGCCAGCAGTAGACAGTGGAACACTGAAGCTTTCTTT. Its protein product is CASSRQWNTEAFF.

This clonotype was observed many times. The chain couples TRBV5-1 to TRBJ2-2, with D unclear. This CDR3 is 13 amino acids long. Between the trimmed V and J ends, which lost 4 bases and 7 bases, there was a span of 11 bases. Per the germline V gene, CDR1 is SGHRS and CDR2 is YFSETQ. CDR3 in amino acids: CASSPQSFGELFF. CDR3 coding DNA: TGCGCCAGCAGCCCCCAATCCTTCGGGGAGCTGTTTTTT.

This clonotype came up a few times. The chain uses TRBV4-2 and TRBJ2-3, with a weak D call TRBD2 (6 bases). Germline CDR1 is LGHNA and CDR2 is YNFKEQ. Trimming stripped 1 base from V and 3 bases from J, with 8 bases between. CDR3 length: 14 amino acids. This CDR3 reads CASSQVAGTDTQYF. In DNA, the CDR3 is TGTGCCAGCAGCCAAGTGGCGGGGACAGATACGCAGTATTTT.

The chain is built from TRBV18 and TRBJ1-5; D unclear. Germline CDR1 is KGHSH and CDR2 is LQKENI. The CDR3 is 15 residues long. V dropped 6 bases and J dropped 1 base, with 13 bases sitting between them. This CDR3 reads CASSERRVSNQPQHF. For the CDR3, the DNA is TGTGCCAGCTCGGAGAGGAGGGTGAGCAATCAGCCCCAGCATTTT.